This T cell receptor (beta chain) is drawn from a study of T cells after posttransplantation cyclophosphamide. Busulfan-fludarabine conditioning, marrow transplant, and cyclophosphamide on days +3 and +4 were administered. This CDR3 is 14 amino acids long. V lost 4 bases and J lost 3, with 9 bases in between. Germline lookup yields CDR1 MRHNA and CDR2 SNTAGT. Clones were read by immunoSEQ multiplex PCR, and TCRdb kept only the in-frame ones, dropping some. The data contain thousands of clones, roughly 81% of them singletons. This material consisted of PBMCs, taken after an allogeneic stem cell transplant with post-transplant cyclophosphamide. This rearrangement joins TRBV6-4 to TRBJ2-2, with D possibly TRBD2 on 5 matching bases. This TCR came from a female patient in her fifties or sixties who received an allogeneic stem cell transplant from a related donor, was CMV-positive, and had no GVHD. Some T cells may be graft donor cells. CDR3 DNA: TGTGCCAGCAGTGCCGAGAGGGACACCGGGGAGCTGTTTTTT. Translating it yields CASSAERDTGELFF.